This TCR beta chain was observed in a study of T cell responses to AZD1222 COVID-19 vaccine. Study context: It was second doses at about 4 or about 12 weeks that were pooled. Study results and caveats: Baseline seropositivity characterized only a handful of AZD1222 recipients. Donors were largely white British and mainly female; clonal diversity was possibly underestimated.

The CDR3 sequence is 14 residues long. Assay used: immunoSEQ multiplex PCR; TCRdb lists only in-frame clones, some missing. The sample shows some 130,000 clones, approximately 90% of them seen only once. Notes on this clone: Antigen: not known.

The V and J genes are TRBV21-1 and TRBJ2-1. TRBV21-1 is a pseudogene. The specimen comprised peripheral blood, sampled on day 0 of AZD1222 vaccination. The TCR sequence derives from an adult in good health. The CDR3: CASSKGGSYNEQFF. The CDR3 DNA reads as TGTGCCAGCAGCAAAGGGGGCTCCTACAATGAGCAGTTCTTC.